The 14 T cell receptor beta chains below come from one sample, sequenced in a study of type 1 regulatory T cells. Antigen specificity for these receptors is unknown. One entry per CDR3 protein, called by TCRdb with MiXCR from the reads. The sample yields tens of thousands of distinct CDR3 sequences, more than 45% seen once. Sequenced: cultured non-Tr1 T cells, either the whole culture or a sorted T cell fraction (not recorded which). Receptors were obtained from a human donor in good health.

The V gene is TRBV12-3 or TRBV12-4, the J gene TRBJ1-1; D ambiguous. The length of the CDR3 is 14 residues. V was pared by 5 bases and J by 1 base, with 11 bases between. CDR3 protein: CASSPGRRNTEAFF. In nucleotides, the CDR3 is TGTGCCAGCAGTCCCGGGAGGAGGAACACTGAAGCTTTCTTT.

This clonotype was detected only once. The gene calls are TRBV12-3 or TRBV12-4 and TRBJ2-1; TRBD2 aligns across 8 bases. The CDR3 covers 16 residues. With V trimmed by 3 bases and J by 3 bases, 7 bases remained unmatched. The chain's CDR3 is CASSFFGTRDYNEQFF. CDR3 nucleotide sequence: TGTGCCAGCAGTTTTTTCGGGACTAGGGACTACAATGAGCAGTTCTTC.

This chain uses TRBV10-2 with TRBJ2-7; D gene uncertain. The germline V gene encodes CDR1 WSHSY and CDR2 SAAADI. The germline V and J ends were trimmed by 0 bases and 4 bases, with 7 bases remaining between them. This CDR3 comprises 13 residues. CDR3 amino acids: CASSESGSYEQYF. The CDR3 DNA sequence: TGCGCCAGCAGTGAGTCGGGCTCATACGAGCAGTACTTC.

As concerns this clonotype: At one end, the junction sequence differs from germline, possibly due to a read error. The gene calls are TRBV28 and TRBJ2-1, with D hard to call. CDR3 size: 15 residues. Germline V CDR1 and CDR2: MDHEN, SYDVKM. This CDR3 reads CASSLAGNSYNDQFF. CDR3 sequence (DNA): TGTGCCAGCAGTTTGGCAGGTAACTCCTACAATGATCAGTTCTTC.

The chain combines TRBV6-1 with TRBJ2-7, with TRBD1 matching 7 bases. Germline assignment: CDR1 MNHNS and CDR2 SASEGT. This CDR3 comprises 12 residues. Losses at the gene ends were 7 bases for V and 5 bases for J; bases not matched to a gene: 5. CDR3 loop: CASKRDRDEQYF. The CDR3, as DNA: TGTGCCAGCAAGAGAGACAGGGACGAGCAGTACTTC.

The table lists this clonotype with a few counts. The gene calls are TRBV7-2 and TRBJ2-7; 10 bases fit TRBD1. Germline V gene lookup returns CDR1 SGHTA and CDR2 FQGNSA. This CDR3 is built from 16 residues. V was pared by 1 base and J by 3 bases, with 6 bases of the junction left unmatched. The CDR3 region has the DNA TGTGCCAGCAGCTTAGTAGGGACAGGGGTTTACTACGAGCAGTACTTC. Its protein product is CASSLVGTGVYYEQYF. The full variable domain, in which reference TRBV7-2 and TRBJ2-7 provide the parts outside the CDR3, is GAGVSQSPSNKVTEKGKDVELRCDPISGHTALYWYRQSLGQGLEFLIYFQGNSAPDKSGLPSDRFSAERTGGSVSTLTIQRTQQEDSAVYLCASSLVGTGVYYEQYFGPGTRLTVT.

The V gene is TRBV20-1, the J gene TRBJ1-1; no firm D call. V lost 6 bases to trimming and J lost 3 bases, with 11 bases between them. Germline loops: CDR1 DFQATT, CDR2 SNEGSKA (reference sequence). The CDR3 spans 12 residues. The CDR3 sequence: CSASGFDTEAFF. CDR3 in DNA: TGCAGTGCGTCGGGTTTTGACACTGAAGCTTTCTTT.

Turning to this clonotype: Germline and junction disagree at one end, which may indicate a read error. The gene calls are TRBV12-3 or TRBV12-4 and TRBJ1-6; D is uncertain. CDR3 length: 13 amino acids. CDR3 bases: TGTGCCAGCAGTTTAAATCGGAATTCACCCCTCCATTTT. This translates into CASSLNRNSPLHF.

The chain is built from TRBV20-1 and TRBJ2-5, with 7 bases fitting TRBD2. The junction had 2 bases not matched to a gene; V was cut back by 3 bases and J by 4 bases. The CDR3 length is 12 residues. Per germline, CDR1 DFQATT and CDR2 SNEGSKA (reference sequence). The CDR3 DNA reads TGCAGTGCTAGGGGGGGGGGAGAGACCCAGTACTTC. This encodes CSARGGGETQYF.

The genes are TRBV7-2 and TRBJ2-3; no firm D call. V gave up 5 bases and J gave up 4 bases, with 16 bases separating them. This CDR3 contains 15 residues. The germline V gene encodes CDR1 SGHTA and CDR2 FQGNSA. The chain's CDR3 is CASSAYGRVADTQYF. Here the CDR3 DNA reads TGTGCCAGCAGCGCCTACGGAAGGGTTGCAGATACGCAGTATTTT.

The CDR3 is CASSKDVLGQGAGNTIYF. CDR3 coding DNA: TGTGCCAGCAGCAAAGACGTTCTCGGACAGGGAGCTGGAAACACCATATATTTT. The chain joins TRBV7-8 to TRBJ1-3; 8 nucleotides agree with TRBD1. Germline lookup yields CDR1 SGHVS and CDR2 FQNEAQ. V gave up 5 bases and J gave up 2 bases; unmatched junction bases: 14. There are 18 residues in the CDR3.

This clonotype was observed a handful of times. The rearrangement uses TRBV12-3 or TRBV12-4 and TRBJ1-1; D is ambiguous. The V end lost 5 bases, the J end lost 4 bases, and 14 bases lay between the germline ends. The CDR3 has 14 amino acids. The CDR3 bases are TGTGCCAGCAGTAGGAAAGGTGGTGGCACTGAAGCTTTCTTT. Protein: CASSRKGGGTEAFF.

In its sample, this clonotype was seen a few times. CDR3 in DNA: TGCGCCAGCAGCCAAGTGGAGAACACTGAAGCTTTCTTT. Residues: CASSQVENTEAFF. The rearrangement uses TRBV4-1 and TRBJ1-1; D gene unclear. Per germline, CDR1 MGHRA and CDR2 YSYEKL. This CDR3 has 13 residues. V dropped 1 base and J dropped 1 base, with 4 bases sitting between them.

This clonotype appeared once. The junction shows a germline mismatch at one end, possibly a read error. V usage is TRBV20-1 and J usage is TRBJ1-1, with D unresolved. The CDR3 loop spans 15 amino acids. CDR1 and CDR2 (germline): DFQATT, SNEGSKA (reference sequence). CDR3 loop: CSARDRVSAHTEALF. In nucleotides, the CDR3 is TGCAGTGCTAGAGATCGGGTCAGCGCCCATACCGAAGCTTTATTT.